A single sample is the source of the 16 T cell receptor beta chains below, sequenced in a study of long-term antiretroviral therapy in people with HIV. The libraries were made with immunoSEQ v3.0 at survey level. The repertoire was sequenced with immunoSEQ multiplex PCR; TCRdb's copy has only in-frame clones and lacks some. The data contain some 25,000 clones, 80% to 90% of them singletons. The material sequenced was unsorted PBMCs, taken 1.2 years after starting antiretroviral therapy. The receptors shown here come from a man between 50 and 59 years old with HIV.

Only one count was recorded for this clone. The gene calls are TRBV27 and TRBJ1-1; TRBD1 agrees at 8 bases. The V gene end was trimmed by 5 bases and the J gene end by 6 bases; junction bases not matched to a gene: 5. CDR3 length: 13 residues. From germline, CDR1 is MNHEY and CDR2 SMNVEV (reference sequence). Here the CDR3 DNA reads TGTGCCAGCAGTCAGACAGGGGAGGCTGAAGCTTTCTTT. It yields the protein CASSQTGEAEAFF.

The gene calls are TRBV27 and TRBJ2-3; unclear D gene. CDR1 and CDR2 (germline): MNHEY, SMNVEV (reference sequence). The CDR3 has 13 residues. Between the trimmed V and J ends, which lost 1 base and 5 bases, there was a span of 7 bases. As DNA, the CDR3 is TGTGCCAGCAGTTTATATCAAGTAGATACGCAGTATTTT. This sequence encodes CASSLYQVDTQYF.

This clone was found a few times. Other DNA sequences in the sample encode the same CDR3. The chain is built from TRBV7-9 and TRBJ1-4; D perhaps matches TRBD1 (5 bases). The CDR3 has 14 residues. The germline V gene encodes CDR1 SEHNR and CDR2 FQNEAQ (reference sequence). The V gene lost 5 bases and the J gene lost 8 bases, with 15 bases spanning the gap. The CDR3 DNA sequence: TGTGCCAGCAGCGGTCAGGGACTCCGGGAAAAACTGTTTTTT. Residues: CASSGQGLREKLFF. Filled out from reference TRBV7-9 and TRBJ1-4, the complete variable domain reads DTGVSQNPRHKITKRGQNVTFRCDPISEHNRLYWYRQTLGQGPEFLTYFQNEAQLEKSRLLSDRFSAERPKGSFSTLEIQRTEQGDSAMYLCASSGQGLREKLFFGSGTQLSVL.

The V gene is TRBV28, the J gene TRBJ1-6; 7 bases agree with TRBD1. Germline V gene sequence: CDR1 MDHEN, CDR2 SYDVKM. CDR3 length equals 14 residues. V lost 6 bases to trimming and J lost 10 bases; unmatched junction nucleotides: 9. The CDR3 reads CASRSYRGNSPLHF. Here the CDR3 DNA reads TGTGCCAGCAGGTCCTACAGGGGCAACTCACCCCTCCACTTT.

The count of this clone is one. The chain links TRBV7-2 to TRBJ1-5, with D possibly matching TRBD1 (5 bases). V gave up 1 base and J gave up 0 bases, with 13 bases separating them. Per germline, CDR1 SGHTA and CDR2 FQGNSA. The CDR3 totals 17 residues. CDR3 region: CASSLVAPGISNQPQHF. In DNA, the CDR3 is TGTGCCAGCAGCTTAGTGGCCCCAGGGATTAGCAATCAGCCCCAGCATTTT.

The chain joins TRBV5-5 to TRBJ2-7, with 7 bases lining up with TRBD1. The CDR3 runs 14 residues. V was pared by 4 bases and J by 0 bases, with 4 bases of the junction left unmatched. Germline CDR1 is SGHKS and CDR2 is YYEKEE (reference sequence). The CDR3 is CASSPGQDSYEQYF. For the CDR3, the DNA is TGTGCCAGCAGCCCCGGACAGGACTCCTACGAGCAGTACTTC.

The V call is TRBV11-2, the J call TRBJ2-7, with D tentatively TRBD1 (6 bases). This CDR3 has 14 residues. Germline values: CDR1 SGHAT, CDR2 FQNNGV. V was trimmed by 3 bases and J by 4 bases, leaving 13 bases between them. The CDR3 bases are TGTGCCAGCAGCTTCAGGGGTTCTCCATACGAGCAGTACTTC. Translating gives CASSFRGSPYEQYF.

This sequence joins TRBV7-9 and TRBJ1-1; TRBD1 matches 7 bases. Per the germline V gene, CDR1 is SEHNR and CDR2 is FQNEAQ (reference sequence). CDR3 size: 17 residues. V was clipped by 1 base and J by 2 bases; unmatched bases: 10. CDR3 loop: CASSLGFSGTANTEAFF. CDR3 DNA sequence: TGTGCCAGCAGCTTAGGGTTTTCCGGGACAGCCAACACTGAAGCTTTCTTT.

The CDR3: CASSRTGTSNEQYF. CDR3 DNA: TGCGCCAGCAGCAGGACCGGGACTAGCAACGAGCAGTACTTC. The rearrangement links TRBV5-1 to TRBJ2-7; 9 nucleotides agree with TRBD2. Trimming removed 4 bases from V and 5 bases from J; junction bases left unmatched: 7. This CDR3 has 14 residues. Germline CDR1 reads SGHRS; CDR2 reads YFSETQ.

There are a few counts of this clone. This chain connects TRBV19 to TRBJ2-1; D remains ambiguous. CDR1 LNHDA and CDR2 SQIVND come from the germline V gene (reference sequence). This CDR3 has 13 residues. Trimming left V 1 base short and J 4 bases short, with 5 bases between. This CDR3 reads CASSIVYYNEQFF. DNA for the CDR3: TGTGCCAGTAGTATAGTCTATTACAATGAGCAGTTCTTC.

The chain is built from TRBV14 and TRBJ1-2, with 8 nucleotides matching TRBD1. With 4 bases clipped from V and 5 bases from J, the junction kept 12 bases outside the gene matches. CDR3 size: 16 residues. CDR1 and CDR2 from the germline V gene are SGHDN and FVKESK. DNA of the CDR3: TGTGCCAGCAGCCTCAGGACCGGACAGGGAGTTTATGGCTACACCTTC. Translation gives CASSLRTGQGVYGYTF.

The rearrangement uses TRBV6-1 and TRBJ1-2; D remains unclear. The V and J ends lost 4 bases and 5 bases respectively, with 11 bases between them. In germline, CDR1 is MNHNS, CDR2 SASEGT. The CDR3 covers 13 residues. The CDR3 DNA follows: TGTGCCAGCAGTGCCAGGCAGGAGTATGGCTACACCTTC. The encoded protein is CASSARQEYGYTF.

The chain couples TRBV11-1 to TRBJ1-1; D is undetermined. V gave up 7 bases and J gave up 1 base, with 16 bases separating them. The CDR3 runs 15 residues. Looked up from germline, CDR1 is SGHAT and CDR2 is FQDESV (reference sequence). CDR3 sequence reads: CASTPRGSRNTEAFF. CDR3 nucleotide sequence: TGTGCCAGCACCCCGCGAGGTTCTAGGAACACTGAAGCTTTCTTT.

The chain employs TRBV7-2 and TRBJ2-6; D is unclear. The V end lost 7 bases, the J end lost 4 bases, and 11 bases lay between the germline ends. Germline CDR1 SGHTA, CDR2 FQGNSA. The CDR3 runs 14 residues. The CDR3 DNA follows: TGTGCCAGCACCCCCTTGTCCGGGGCCAACGTCCTGACTTTC. Residues: CASTPLSGANVLTF.

The CDR3 loop is CASSVEPTPGAGYGYTF. CDR3 sequence (DNA): TGTGCCAGCAGCGTCGAACCCACCCCGGGGGCAGGCTATGGCTACACCTTC. The genes are TRBV9 and TRBJ1-2; D is perhaps TRBD1 (6 bases). Germline lookup yields CDR1 SGDLS and CDR2 YYNGEE. The CDR3 spans 17 residues. With 2 bases removed from V and 4 bases from J, the gap between germline ends came to 21 bases.

This rearrangement joins TRBV9 to TRBJ1-3; D gene unclear. There are 16 residues in the CDR3. V was clipped by 2 bases and J by 0 bases, with 12 bases between them. CDR1 is SGDLS, CDR2 YYNGEE, per germline. CDR3 residues: CASSVESSSSGNTIYF. CDR3 nucleotides: TGTGCCAGCAGCGTGGAGTCGTCCTCCTCTGGAAACACCATATATTTT.